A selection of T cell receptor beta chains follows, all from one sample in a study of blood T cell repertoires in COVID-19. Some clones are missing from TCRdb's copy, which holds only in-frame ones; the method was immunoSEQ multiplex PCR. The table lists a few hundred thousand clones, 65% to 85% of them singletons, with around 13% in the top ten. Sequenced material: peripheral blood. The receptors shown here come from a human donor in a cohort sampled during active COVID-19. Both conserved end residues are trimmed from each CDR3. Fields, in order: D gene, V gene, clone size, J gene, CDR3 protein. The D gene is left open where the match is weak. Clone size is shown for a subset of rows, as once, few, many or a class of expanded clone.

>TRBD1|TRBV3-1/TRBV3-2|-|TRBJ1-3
ASSQDRGLGNTIY
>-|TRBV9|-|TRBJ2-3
ASGDMGEGADTQY
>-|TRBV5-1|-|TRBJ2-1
ASSSGTRHEQF
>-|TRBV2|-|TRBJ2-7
ASRFGSLHEQY
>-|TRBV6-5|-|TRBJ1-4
ASSSLGDTNEKLF
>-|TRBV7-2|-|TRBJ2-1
ASSYRGGNEQF
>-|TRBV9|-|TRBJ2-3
ASSSLGGADTQY
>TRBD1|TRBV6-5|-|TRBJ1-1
ASSRGQPGTEAF
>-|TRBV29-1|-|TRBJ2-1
SVLSETYNEQF
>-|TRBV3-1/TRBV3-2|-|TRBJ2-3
ASSPPGRSPTDTQY
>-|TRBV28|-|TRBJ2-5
ASSLGQLETQY
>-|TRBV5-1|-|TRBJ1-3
ASSLDVLETGNTIY
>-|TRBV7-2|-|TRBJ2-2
ASSLGVSGPNTGELF
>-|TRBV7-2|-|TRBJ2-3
ASSLVAGNTQY
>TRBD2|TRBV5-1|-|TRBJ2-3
ASSLEGGPRQGDTQY
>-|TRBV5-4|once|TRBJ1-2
ASSLRANYGYT
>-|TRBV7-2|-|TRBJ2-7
ASSLGETAPPYEQY
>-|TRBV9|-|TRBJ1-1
ASSRAGGNTEAF
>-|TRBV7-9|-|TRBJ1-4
ASVGGNEKLF
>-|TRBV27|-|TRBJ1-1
ASSWGQNTEAF
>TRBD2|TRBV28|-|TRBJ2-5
ASSPTGGRAETQY
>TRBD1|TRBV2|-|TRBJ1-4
ASRGGRTGEKLF
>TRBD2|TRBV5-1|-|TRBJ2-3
ASRPGGSKSDTQY
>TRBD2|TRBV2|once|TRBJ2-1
ASSGGLSTYNEQF
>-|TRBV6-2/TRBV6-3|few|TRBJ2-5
ASSHRWTQY
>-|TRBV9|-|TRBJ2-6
ASSVGLSGANVLT
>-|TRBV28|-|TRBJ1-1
ASRFSGGENTEAF
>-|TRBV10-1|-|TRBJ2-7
ASRETGIEQY
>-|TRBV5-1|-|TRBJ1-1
ASSYLGPGDTEAF
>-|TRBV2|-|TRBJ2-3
ASSEQGGTDTQY
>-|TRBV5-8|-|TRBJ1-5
ASSPGRNQPQH
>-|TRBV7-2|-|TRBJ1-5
ASSLVGGRGQPQH
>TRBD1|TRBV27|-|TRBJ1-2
ASSLTGQGARGYT
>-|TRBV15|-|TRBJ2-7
ATSRERTDYYEQY
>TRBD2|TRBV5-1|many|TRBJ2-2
ASSIAGADTGELF
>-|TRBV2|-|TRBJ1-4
ASNTDSANEKLF
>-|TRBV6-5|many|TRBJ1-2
ASSLQETIIGGYT
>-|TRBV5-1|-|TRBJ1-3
ASSGGDSGNTIY
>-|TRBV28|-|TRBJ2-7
ASTRTGSYEQY
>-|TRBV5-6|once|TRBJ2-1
ASTMVSVETYNEQF
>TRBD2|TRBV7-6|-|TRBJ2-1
ASSKAGTSYYNEQF
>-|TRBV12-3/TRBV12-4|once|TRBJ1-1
ASSLVAAGEAF
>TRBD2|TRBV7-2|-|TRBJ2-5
ASSLGSGGAGETQY
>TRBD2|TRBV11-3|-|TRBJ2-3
ASSFGTSGTDTQY
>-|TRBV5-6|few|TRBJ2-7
ASRLGGGPYEQY
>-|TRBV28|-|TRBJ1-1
ASTLSRGTEAF
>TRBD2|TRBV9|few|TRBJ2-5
ASSVGAGGRYQETQY
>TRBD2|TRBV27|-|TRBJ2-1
ASKSAGAFYNEQF
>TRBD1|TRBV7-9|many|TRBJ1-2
ASSLGTGLYGYT
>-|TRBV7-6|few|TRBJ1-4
ASGNTGLF
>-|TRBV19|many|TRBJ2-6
ASSIGGPPRSGANVLT
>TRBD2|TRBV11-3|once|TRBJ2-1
ASSPPTSGSFREQF
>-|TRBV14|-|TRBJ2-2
ASSPQLLNGELF